This TCR beta chain was sequenced in a study of a mutant IDH1 vaccine in newly diagnosed glioma. Whole-study context: Sex among treated patients split about 60% male, roughly 38% female; mean age was approximately 38 years.

Stated time point: baseline, week 1 (first vaccination visit). Indicated treatment: pre-vaccination baseline after standard-of-care therapy. Generated by immunoSEQ multiplex PCR, the TCRdb table keeps only in-frame clones and is missing some. The data contain roughly 84,000 clones, over 75% of them singletons. CDR1 is GTSNPN, CDR2 SVGIG, per germline (reference sequence). V dropped 5 bases and J dropped 4 bases, with 19 bases sitting between them. This CDR3 has 15 amino acids. The study's findings and limits: There seemed to be no relation between pseudoprogression and changes in top peripheral T cell clonotypes.

About this clone: Its antigen is unknown.

The sample in question was PBMCs, obtained from a glioma patient treated with radiotherapy, temozolomide or both. The sequence came from a man aged 35 to 55 with glioma. Some clones in this sample may be carry-over from other donors' samples. This sequence joins TRBV30 and TRBJ2-3, with a possible D match to TRBD2 (7 bases). As DNA, the CDR3 is TGTGCCTGGGTGCCCGTGGGGGGGCCCCCAGATACGCAGTATTTT. It is translated as CAWVPVGGPPDTQYF.